This T cell receptor (beta chain) was sequenced for a study of blood T cell repertoires in COVID-19. Study as a whole: COVID-19 samples collected from the United States, Italy and Spain covered acute and convalescent phases.

In the original analysis: The assay estimated nucleated cells by amplifying reference gene primers. Only in-frame clones appear in the TCRdb table, and some are missing; sequencing was by immunoSEQ multiplex PCR. D and trimming were read from the DNA, whereas the V and J calls and clone size are those reported in that table. The table includes roughly 14,000 clones, around nine tenths detected once. The germline gives CDR1 LGHNA, CDR2 YSLEER. Unmatched junction bases numbered 5, after V lost 2 bases and J lost 2 bases. The CDR3 loop spans 16 amino acids. This receptor was identified in a human donor with active COVID-19. The donor label of this sample is uncertain. The chain employs TRBV4-3 and TRBJ2-1; TRBD2 aligns across 8 bases. The sample taken for sequencing was peripheral blood. This CDR3 reads CASSQTGGKAYNEQFF. The CDR3 bases are TGCGCCAGCAGCCAAACGGGGGGGAAAGCCTACAATGAGCAGTTCTTC.